The clone carrying this T cell receptor (beta chain) was seen only a few times. Its antigen is as yet unknown. This sample is part of a study of human T cells and chemical hapten exposure. Study overall: For sensitization, 2% DPC was applied to a 2 cm by 2 cm patch of upper inner arm skin.

The library gave individual cDNA molecules unique molecular identifiers. TCRdb independently ran MiXCR on the RACE reads; one entry per CDR3 protein. Found here are 65,000 to 95,000 distinct CDR3 sequences, 6.5% to 8% of them singletons; the top ten hold 1% to 1.5%. Study-wide results and caveats: Those TCRs sitting above 1 in 1000 frequency stayed the same with DPC sensitization.

Time point indicated: patch test 2, 6 weeks after DPC sensitization. Treatment here: therapeutic diphenylcyclopropenone sensitization with weekly scalp DPC. V dropped 6 bases and J dropped 1 base, with 14 bases sitting between them. Germline V gene sequence: CDR1 MNHEY, CDR2 SVGAGI. This CDR3 has 15 amino acids. The chain carries TRBV6-5 and TRBJ2-3, with a tentative D call TRBD2 (6 bases). The sample in question was whole blood, obtained in connection with sensitization to the hapten diphenylcyclopropenone (DPC). This TCR came from a woman in her 30s with alopecia areata. Some clones in this sample may be carry-over from other donors' samples. CDR3 nucleotides: TGTGCCAGCAGCGGGGGAATGGCGGGCACAGATACGCAGTATTTT. Protein product: CASSGGMAGTDTQYF.